A single sample gave rise to the 15 T cell receptor beta chains below, sequenced in a study of cytotoxic CD8 clonotypes in ibrutinib-treated CLL. Clones were sequenced by immunoSEQ multiplex PCR, and TCRdb holds only the in-frame ones, with some missing. The sample consists of fewer than 200,000 clones, about four fifths of them appearing once. The specimen was PBMCs, collected after 24 months of ibrutinib treatment. All receptors come from a human donor with chronic lymphocytic leukemia.

The V and J genes are TRBV18 and TRBJ1-1; 7 bases align to TRBD1. The CDR3 loop spans 13 amino acids. Germline trimming cut 5 bases from V and 6 bases from J; bases unmatched to any gene: 6. Germline CDR1 and CDR2: KGHSH and LQKENI. In nucleotides, the CDR3 is TGTGCCAGCTCAGGTGGAGGGGGCGCTGAAGCTTTCTTT. Translated: CASSGGGGAEAFF.

This chain uses TRBV6-1 with TRBJ2-7; no firm D call. From germline, CDR1 is MNHNS and CDR2 SASEGT. This CDR3 region has 16 residues. The germline V and J ends were trimmed by 0 bases and 0 bases, with 12 bases remaining between them. CDR3 sequence (DNA): TGTGCCAGCAGTGAAGCGCCCGGGCACCACTCCTACGAGCAGTACTTC. This translates into CASSEAPGHHSYEQYF.

The CDR3 sequence: CASISAILSYEQYF. The CDR3 coding sequence is TGTGCCAGCATCTCGGCGATCCTCTCCTACGAGCAGTACTTC. The chain is built from TRBV28 and TRBJ2-7, with unresolved D. V was cut by 7 bases and J by 0 bases, with 13 bases left in between. The V gene's germline CDR1 is MDHEN and CDR2 SYDVKM. The CDR3 contains 14 residues.

CDR3 in DNA: TGTGCCAGCAGCCATAAGGACAGGGGGCGATACGGGGAGCTGTTTTTT. As protein: CASSHKDRGRYGELFF. The chain combines TRBV7-9 with TRBJ2-2; 11 bases are a match to TRBD1. Trimming took 5 bases from V and 7 from J; bases not matched to a gene: 9. Germline loops: CDR1 SEHNR, CDR2 FQNEAQ (reference sequence). CDR3 size: 16 residues. Full variable domain (missing parts from reference TRBV7-9 and TRBJ2-2): DTGVSQNPRHKITKRGQNVTFRCDPISEHNRLYWYRQTLGQGPEFLTYFQNEAQLEKSRLLSDRFSAERPKGSFSTLEIQRTEQGDSAMYLCASSHKDRGRYGELFFGEGSRLTVL.

This chain uses TRBV12-5 with TRBJ1-3, with 7 nucleotides matching TRBD1. The CDR3 length is 16 residues. Germline loops: CDR1 LGHNT, CDR2 FRNRAP. V shed 2 bases and J 2 bases; nucleotides not matched to a gene: 6. The DNA of the CDR3 is TGTGCTAGTGGTTTGTCTCGACAGGGAACTGGAAACACCATATATTTT. Protein: CASGLSRQGTGNTIYF.

The rearrangement uses TRBV30 and TRBJ2-3; unclear D gene. Germline V CDR1 and CDR2: GTSNPN, SVGIG (reference sequence). V was trimmed by 0 bases and J by 1 base, leaving 11 bases between them. The CDR3 runs to 15 residues. The DNA for the CDR3 is TGTGCCTGGAGTGTAGGAGATTCCGGCACAGATACGCAGTATTTT. Residues: CAWSVGDSGTDTQYF.

This clone appeared a few times. The chain joins TRBV6-5 to TRBJ1-2; 7 nucleotides agree with TRBD1. Trimming at V came to 5 bases and at J to 3 bases, leaving 3 bases not matched to a gene. Germline lookup yields CDR1 MNHEY and CDR2 SVGAGI. This CDR3 comprises 13 residues. The CDR3 region is CASSITGDYGYTF. In DNA, the CDR3 is TGTGCCAGCAGTATAACAGGGGACTATGGCTACACCTTC.

This chain connects TRBV28 to TRBJ2-7, with 7 positions matching TRBD1. Per the germline V gene, CDR1 is MDHEN and CDR2 is SYDVKM. The CDR3 is made up of 12 amino acids. With V trimmed by 6 bases and J by 7 bases, 6 bases remained unmatched. CDR3 in DNA: TGTGCCAGCAGGACAGGGACGAGGGAGCAGTACTTC. Translation: CASRTGTREQYF.

This sequence joins TRBV6-5 and TRBJ2-2; TRBD1 might be the D (5 bases). The CDR3 totals 14 residues. Trimming pared 6 bases from V and 4 bases from J, leaving 12 bases between. CDR1 is MNHEY, CDR2 SVGAGI, per germline. The DNA for the CDR3 is TGTGCCAGCAGACCCTGGACACCCACCGGGGAGCTGTTTTTT. Protein product: CASRPWTPTGELFF.

The gene calls are TRBV6-5 and TRBJ1-4, with D maybe TRBD1 (6 bases). The J call is uncertain, as TRBJ2-2 better fits the DNA end. This CDR3 spans 13 amino acids. The germline gives CDR1 MNHEY, CDR2 SVGAGI. CDR3 loop: CASSYPGTGELFF. CDR3 bases: TGTGCCAGCAGTTACCCTGGGACAGGGGAGCTGTTTTTT.

The V and J genes are TRBV5-1 and TRBJ1-4, with unresolved D. There are 16 residues in the CDR3. With 6 bases removed from V and 0 bases from J, the gap between germline ends came to 15 bases. Germline values: CDR1 SGHRS, CDR2 YFSETQ. The CDR3 here is CASTGGRLATNEKLFF. The CDR3, as DNA: TGCGCCAGCACCGGAGGGCGGCTGGCAACTAATGAAAAACTGTTTTTT.

This chain connects TRBV28 to TRBJ2-7; D is unresolved. CDR3 size: 15 residues. The germline V and J ends were trimmed by 2 bases and 1 base, with 12 bases remaining between them. Germline V gene data show CDR1 as MDHEN and CDR2 as SYDVKM. CDR3 region: CASSLGIARSYEQYF. CDR3 sequence (DNA): TGTGCCAGCAGTTTAGGAATTGCCCGATCCTACGAGCAGTACTTC.

The chain couples TRBV28 to TRBJ2-1; 9 bases agree with TRBD2. CDR1 is MDHEN and CDR2 is SYDVKM in the germline V gene. The CDR3 extends over 15 amino acids. After removal of 1 base from V and 5 bases from J, the junction contained 3 bases not matched to a gene. Written as DNA, the CDR3 is TGTGCCAGCAGTTTATATAGCGGGGGAAACAATGAGCAGTTCTTC. Translated, it gives CASSLYSGGNNEQFF.

The CDR3 reads CASSLAQDAVYGYTF. CDR3 DNA sequence: TGTGCCAGCAGCTTAGCGCAGGATGCTGTCTATGGCTACACCTTC. This sequence joins TRBV7-2 and TRBJ1-2; no clear D gene. V lost 0 bases, J lost 4 bases, and 12 bases lay in between. Germline V gene data show CDR1 as SGHTA and CDR2 as FQGNSA. The CDR3 is 15 residues long.

The chain couples TRBV7-8 to TRBJ2-2, with D perhaps matching TRBD2 (6 bases). V lost 1 base to trimming and J lost 4 bases, with 10 bases between them. Germline CDR1 SGHVS, CDR2 FQNEAQ. The length of the CDR3 is 15 residues. The CDR3 sequence: CASSLGGGATGELFF. DNA of the CDR3: TGTGCCAGCAGCTTAGGAGGCGGGGCCACCGGGGAGCTGTTTTTT.